The 22 T cell receptor beta chains below come from one sample, sequenced in a study of radiotherapy plus CTLA-4 blockade in lung cancer. Here immunoSEQ multiplex PCR was the method, and the copy in TCRdb shows in-frame clones only, minus some. The sample carries 130,000 or so clones, about 90% recorded once. The sample here was peripheral blood, taken from a patient treated with radiotherapy plus ipilimumab. The receptor set was obtained from a human donor with non-small cell lung cancer that progressed on radiotherapy plus ipilimumab.

J is TRBJ2-2 and V is TRBV9; D perhaps matches TRBD2 (5 bases). The CDR3 is 13 amino acids. Looked up from germline, CDR1 is SGDLS and CDR2 is YYNGEE. The V end was cut by 0 bases, the J end by 6 bases, with 6 bases between. CDR3 sequence (DNA): TGTGCCAGCAGCGTAGCTAGCTCCGGGGAGCTGTTTTTT. The encoded protein is CASSVASSGELFF.

The chain uses TRBV11-3 and TRBJ2-5; D uncertain. This CDR3 is built from 12 residues. The germline CDR1 and CDR2 sequences are SGHNT and YENEEA. Deletions cut 4 bases from V and 5 bases from J, with 8 bases between. CDR3 DNA: TGTGCCAGCAGCTCAGGACCCGAGACCCAGTACTTC. Translated, it gives CASSSGPETQYF.

This chain connects TRBV18 to TRBJ2-3; D uncertain. This CDR3 has 15 amino acids. Germline CDR1 reads KGHSH; CDR2 reads LQKENI. Trimming removed 1 base at V and 3 bases at J, with 11 bases between. The CDR3: CASSPLPRQTDTQYF. CDR3 bases: TGTGCCAGCTCACCACTTCCTAGGCAGACAGATACGCAGTATTTT.

V gene TRBV2 combines with J gene TRBJ1-2, with a tentative D call TRBD1 (6 bases). Germline CDR1 is SNHLY and CDR2 is FYNNEI. V shed 7 bases and J shed 2 bases, with 11 bases lying between them. The length of the CDR3 is 13 residues. The CDR3 DNA sequence: TGTGCCAGCAAAACCGACAGGAACTATGGCTACACCTTC. As protein: CASKTDRNYGYTF.

Regarding this clone: One end of the junction is discordant with germline, which a read error may explain. CDR3 DNA sequence: TGCAGCGTTTCAGGGGGCCAAGAGAACCAGTACTTC. It is translated as CSVSGGQENQYF. This chain links TRBV29-1 with TRBJ2-5; TRBD1 matches 8 bases. The CDR3 sequence is 12 residues long. The V gene's germline CDR1 is SQVTM and CDR2 ANQGSEA.

This clone was found once. This chain uses TRBV30 with TRBJ2-2, with D possibly being TRBD1 (7 bases). CDR1 and CDR2 from the germline V gene are GTSNPN and SVGIG (reference sequence). Trimming stripped 5 bases from V and 8 bases from J, with 18 bases between. CDR3 length equals 14 residues. The CDR3 loop reads CAWGTGEVPGELFF. For the CDR3, the DNA is TGTGCCTGGGGAACAGGGGAGGTGCCGGGGGAGCTGTTTTTT.

This chain uses TRBV11-2 with TRBJ2-2, with 8 bases lining up with TRBD2. Germline CDR1 is SGHAT and CDR2 is FQNNGV. With V trimmed by 0 bases and J by 5 bases, 8 bases remained unmatched. The CDR3 totals 17 residues. DNA of the CDR3: TGTGCCAGCAGCTTAGATTCAACGGGAGGGAAAACCGGGGAGCTGTTTTTT. This codes for CASSLDSTGGKTGELFF.

The rearrangement links TRBV10-2 to TRBJ2-7; a weak D match, TRBD2 (6 bases). The CDR3 extends over 14 amino acids. The V and J ends lost 3 bases and 1 base respectively, with 10 bases between them. Germline loops: CDR1 WSHSY, CDR2 SAAADI. As DNA, the CDR3 is TGCGCCAGCAGTGAAACCAGCGGGTCCTACGAGCAGTACTTC. It translates to CASSETSGSYEQYF.

The V gene is TRBV9, the J gene TRBJ1-4; the match to TRBD1 covers 7 bases. Germline V CDR1 and CDR2: SGDLS, YYNGEE. J was trimmed by 7 bases and V by 0 bases; bases with no gene match: 6. The length of the CDR3 is 15 residues. CDR3 amino acids: CASSVEGAGFEKLFF. DNA for the CDR3: TGTGCCAGCAGCGTAGAGGGGGCGGGTTTTGAAAAACTGTTTTTT. Looking up the rest from reference TRBV9 and TRBJ1-4 gives the full variable domain: DSGVTQTPKHLITATGQRVTLRCSPRSGDLSVYWYQQSLDQGLQFLIQYYNGEERAKGNILERFSAQQFPDLHSELNLSSLELGDSALYFCASSVEGAGFEKLFFGSGTQLSVL.

This clone was recorded a few times. The V gene is TRBV5-5, the J gene TRBJ1-2; 9 positions agree with TRBD1. The ends lost 5 bases at V and 7 bases at J; junction bases unmatched: 9. The germline V gene encodes CDR1 SGHKS and CDR2 YYEKEE (reference sequence). The CDR3 contains 14 residues. The CDR3 loop is CASSLTGGRGGYTF. The CDR3 DNA is TGTGCCAGCAGTCTAACAGGGGGCCGAGGTGGCTACACCTTC.

The chain recombines TRBV7-9 with TRBJ2-2; no clear D. This CDR3 spans 12 amino acids. CDR1 is SEHNR, CDR2 FQNEAQ, per germline (reference sequence). The V and J ends lost 4 bases and 10 bases respectively, with 10 bases between them. CDR3 protein: CASSSTHEELFF. CDR3 coding DNA: TGTGCCAGCAGCTCCACTCACGAGGAGCTGTTTTTT.

The chain carries TRBV5-1 and TRBJ1-1, with no clear D. V lost 1 base to trimming and J lost 0 bases, with 10 bases between them. Germline V gene data show CDR1 as SGHRS and CDR2 as YFSETQ. The CDR3 is 15 residues long. The CDR3 nucleotides read TGCGCCAGCAGCTTGATCTCGGCTATGAACACTGAAGCTTTCTTT. Encoded protein: CASSLISAMNTEAFF.

This chain connects TRBV10-3 to TRBJ1-1, with 8 bases fitting TRBD1. The CDR3 contains 11 residues. From germline, CDR1 is ENHRY and CDR2 SYGVKD. J was trimmed by 10 bases and V by 4 bases; bases with no gene match: 2. The CDR3 DNA reads as TGTGCCATCAGTGGTGGACAGGGAGCTTTCTTT. Residues: CAISGGQGAFF.

The chain links TRBV10-2 to TRBJ2-3; perhaps TRBD2 as D (6 bases). The CDR3 sequence is 15 residues long. Germline-derived CDR1 and CDR2 are WSHSY and SAAADI. Trimming took off 1 base at V and 6 bases at J, with 14 bases between the two ends. CDR3 DNA: TGCGCCAGCAGTGAGTTGGGGGGAGACCTTGATACGCAGTATTTT. Protein sequence: CASSELGGDLDTQYF.

The chain has TRBV4-1 and TRBJ2-5; perhaps TRBD1 as D (5 bases). The DNA end is more similar to TRBJ2-7, so the J call may be wrong. The CDR3 is 15 amino acids. Germline-derived CDR1 and CDR2 are MGHRA and YSYEKL. The CDR3 loop is CASSQDRVGGYEQYF. In nucleotides, the CDR3 is TGCGCCAGCAGCCAAGACAGGGTAGGTGGGTACGAGCAGTACTTC.

The rearrangement links TRBV27 to TRBJ1-4; D unclear. Germline V lookup: CDR1 MNHEY, CDR2 SMNVEV (reference sequence). Trimming removed 2 bases from V and 11 bases from J, with 12 bases in between. This CDR3 has 13 residues. The CDR3 coding sequence is TGTGCCAGCAGTTTAACGGGAACCGGGAAACTGTTTTTT. This codes for CASSLTGTGKLFF. The full variable domain, its missing parts supplied by reference TRBV27 and TRBJ1-4, is EAQVTQNPRYLITVTGKKLTVTCSQNMNHEYMSWYRQDPGLGLRQIYYSMNVEVTDKGDVPEGYKVSRKEKRNFPLILESPSPNQTSLYFCASSLTGTGKLFFGSGTQLSVL.

This sequence joins TRBV19 and TRBJ2-1; D could derive from TRBD1 or TRBD2 (5 bases each). V lost 5 bases to trimming and J lost 9 bases, with 8 bases between them. The V gene's germline CDR1 is LNHDA and CDR2 SQIVND (reference sequence). The CDR3 contains 11 residues. In nucleotides, the CDR3 is TGTGCCAGTAGTGATGGGGGTGAGCAGTTCTTC. It codes for CASSDGGEQFF.

There are a few counts of this clone. The V gene is TRBV6-6, the J gene TRBJ1-2, with TRBD1 matching 9 bases. V lost 4 bases to trimming and J lost 2 bases; unmatched junction nucleotides: 5. CDR3 size: 15 residues. Per germline, CDR1 MNHNY and CDR2 SVGAGI (reference sequence). Here the CDR3 DNA reads TGTGCCAGCAGTTCCCCCGGACAGGGGAACTATGGCTACACCTTC. The encoded protein is CASSSPGQGNYGYTF.

The chain is built from TRBV15 and TRBJ1-2; the match to TRBD1 covers 8 bases. Per the germline V gene, CDR1 is LNHNV and CDR2 is YYDKDF (reference sequence). Germline trimming cut 1 base from V and 8 bases from J; bases unmatched to any gene: 9. This CDR3 region has 15 residues. The DNA of the CDR3 is TGTGCCACCAGCAGAGGCGCCGACAGGGGAAGCGGCTACACCTTC. Amino acid sequence: CATSRGADRGSGYTF.

J is TRBJ1-2 and V is TRBV20-1; D gene uncertain. CDR3 length: 11 residues. Trimming took 2 bases from V and 6 from J, leaving 7 bases between them. Germline assignment: CDR1 DFQATT and CDR2 SNEGSKA (reference sequence). DNA of the CDR3: TGCAGTGCTAGACCCGGGAATGGCTACACCTTC. Translation: CSARPGNGYTF.

Notes on this clone: A junction end diverges from the germline sequence, so it may reflect a read error. This chain links TRBV6-5 with TRBJ1-2; TRBD1 might be the D (6 bases). CDR3 length equals 16 residues. Germline V gene lookup returns CDR1 MNHEY and CDR2 SVGAGI. The DNA for the CDR3 is TGTGCCAGCACTTACCGGGGGAAGACAGGAAACTATGGCTACACCTTC. Translated, it gives CASTYRGKTGNYGYTF.

This sequence joins TRBV23-1 and TRBJ2-5, with 8 bases matching TRBD2. TRBV23-1 is treated as an ORF (open reading frame) with a function not yet certain. The CDR3 consists of 18 residues. After removal of 1 base from V and 1 base from J, the junction contained 11 bases not matched to a gene. This CDR3 is CASSQCLRGLAGQETQYF. The CDR3 DNA sequence: TGCGCCAGCAGTCAATGTTTACGGGGGCTAGCGGGCCAAGAGACCCAGTACTTC.